These 9 T cell receptor beta chains originate from one sample sequenced in a study of T cell responses to AZD1222 COVID-19 vaccine. Produced via immunoSEQ multiplex PCR; TCRdb's table is partial and in-frame only. The sample lists 130,000 to 150,000 clones, 85% to 95% occurring once. The sequencing used peripheral blood, collected on day 0 of AZD1222 vaccination. These receptors all stem from an adult in good health.

The chain couples TRBV4-2 to TRBJ1-3, with 11 bases fitting TRBD1. The V gene's germline CDR1 is LGHNA and CDR2 YNFKEQ. Germline trimming cut 4 bases from V and 2 bases from J; bases unmatched to any gene: 7. CDR3 length: 17 residues. The chain's CDR3 is CASSLMGQGVTGNTIYF. The CDR3 DNA reads TGTGCCAGCAGCCTCATGGGACAGGGGGTCACTGGAAACACCATATATTTT.

The rearrangement links TRBV29-1 to TRBJ1-1, with no clear D. Trimming took 5 bases from V and 1 from J, leaving 8 bases between them. This CDR3 has 12 amino acids. The germline V gene encodes CDR1 SQVTM and CDR2 ANQGSEA. The CDR3 reads CSVFPQNTEAFF. CDR3 in DNA: TGCAGCGTTTTTCCGCAGAACACTGAAGCTTTCTTT.

The V call is TRBV3-1 (or the pseudogene TRBV3-2), the J call TRBJ1-2; D might be TRBD1 (5 bases). CDR1 and CDR2 from the germline V gene are LGHDT and YNNKEL (reference sequence). CDR3 length: 14 amino acids. V lost 4 bases to trimming and J lost 8 bases, with 17 bases between them. CDR3 DNA sequence: TGTGCCAGCAGCCCAAGGGACCGACCGGTCGGCTACACCTTC. Encoded protein: CASSPRDRPVGYTF.

CDR3 DNA: TGTGCCAGCAGTTTCCAGGGGGGTGAAGCTTTCTTT. This codes for CASSFQGGEAFF. The chain carries TRBV2 and TRBJ1-1, with 7 bases that match TRBD1. V dropped 5 bases and J dropped 7; count of bases not matched to a gene: 4. This CDR3 has 12 amino acids. Germline V gene data show CDR1 as SNHLY and CDR2 as FYNNEI.

V usage is TRBV7-2 and J usage is TRBJ1-1; 10 nucleotides line up with TRBD1. Germline assignment: CDR1 SGHTA and CDR2 FQGNSA. CDR3 length: 14 residues. The junction had 5 bases not matched to a gene; V was cut back by 8 bases and J by 2 bases. CDR3 in DNA: TGTGCCAGCCGACAGGGGGCCCTTAACACTGAAGCTTTCTTT. This codes for CASRQGALNTEAFF.

This chain connects TRBV9 to TRBJ1-5; D unresolved. The germline V gene encodes CDR1 SGDLS and CDR2 YYNGEE. The CDR3 spans 15 residues. Between the trimmed V and J ends, which lost 3 bases and 0 bases, there was a span of 10 bases. CDR3 bases: TGTGCCAGCAGCGGTGACGGGAATAGCAATCAGCCCCAGCATTTT. Its protein product is CASSGDGNSNQPQHF.

V usage is TRBV11-2 and J usage is TRBJ1-1; no reliable D call. Per the germline V gene, CDR1 is SGHAT and CDR2 is FQNNGV. The CDR3 is 13 amino acids. The V end lost 3 bases, the J end lost 2 bases, and 7 bases lay between the germline ends. The CDR3 coding sequence is TGTGCCAGCAGCTTCAAGATTAACACTGAAGCTTTCTTT. This gives the protein CASSFKINTEAFF.

The chain links TRBV5-1 to TRBJ1-1, with D unclear. This CDR3 has 13 amino acids. Trimming pared 0 bases from V and 8 bases from J, leaving 11 bases between. Looked up from germline, CDR1 is SGHRS and CDR2 is YFSETQ. CDR3 residues: CASSLGVSAEAFF. The CDR3 DNA is TGCGCCAGCAGCTTGGGGGTTTCCGCCGAAGCTTTCTTT. Supplemented by reference TRBV5-1 and TRBJ1-1, the full variable domain reads KAGVTQTPRYLIKTRGQQVTLSCSPISGHRSVSWYQQTPGQGLQFLFEYFSETQRNKGNFPGRFSGRQFSNSRSEMNVSTLELGDSALYLCASSLGVSAEAFFGQGTRLTVV.

The chain has TRBV5-1 and TRBJ2-1, with 11 nucleotides matching TRBD2. The CDR3 sequence is 15 residues long. The V gene end was trimmed by 2 bases and the J gene end by 4 bases; junction bases not matched to a gene: 2. Germline CDR1 SGHRS, CDR2 YFSETQ. The CDR3 DNA follows: TGCGCCAGCAGCTTACTAGCGGGGGATTACAATGAGCAGTTCTTC. Translating it yields CASSLLAGDYNEQFF.